The following is a T cell receptor beta chain sequence with its context. Seattle's enrolled individuals joined amid active infection and were then monitored longitudinally. In the original workflow: Amplification with reference gene primers provided the estimates of nucleated cell counts. Sequencing used immunoSEQ multiplex PCR; TCRdb keeps in-frame clones, though not all of them. The V and J calls and clone size come from that table; D and trimming were worked out from the DNA. The repertoire has about 200,000 clones, roughly 88% of them found once; the top ten carry roughly a sixth. This sample was taken from a study of blood T cell repertoires in COVID-19. As for the study in general: Researchers got acute and convalescent COVID-19 samples from the United States, Italy and Spain. From T cells, B-cell-depleted T cells, or PBMCs came the material, which was cDNA or gDNA.

This clonotype was sampled from a man over 45 with COVID-19, enrolled during active disease. The sequencing input was peripheral blood.

Here the CDR3 reads CSVRVEGAPGNEQFF. CDR3 DNA: TGCAGCGTAAGAGTGGAGGGGGCGCCCGGCAATGAGCAGTTCTTC. The chain employs TRBV29-1 and TRBJ2-1, with D perhaps matching TRBD1 (7 bases). The ends were cut back, 6 bases at V and 6 bases at J, with 21 bases in the middle. CDR3 length: 15 residues. The germline V gene has CDR1 SQVTM and CDR2 ANQGSEA.